The source of this T cell receptor (beta chain) is a study of blood T cells in healthy people across ages (dated by TCRdb to the mid-2010s). Notes on the research overall: In model experiments, roughly one uniquely barcoded TCR beta cDNA molecule per two T cells was captured by template switching. To avoid experimental bias, donors of different ages were distributed randomly across sequencing lanes. Four age groups were formed from the donors: young (average about 15 years), middle-aged (around 41), aged (62) and long-lived (about 80). Using the same blood draw, the study looked at two additional independent replicas of 1 million unique cDNA reads for two donors, one aged 18 to 29 and the other aged 80 or older. To track age-related changes in TCR beta repertoire diversity, the study relied on deep sequencing normalized with unique cDNA molecular identifiers. Points the paper makes about the study in general: Total diversity estimates from one million sequenced T cells were considered lower bounds and underestimates. Because donor CMV infection status was unknown, age-related changes in expanded clonotypes were potentially confounded. Compared with the aged group, more naive CD4+ T cells, fewer expanded clones and increased TCR diversity were shown by the long-lived group, suggesting age selection. Observed TCR beta diversity correlated strongly with the percentage of naive T cells measured by flow cytometry. Observed TCR beta diversity per million T cells fell roughly linearly with age, and a significant reduction was already apparent by age about 38. Bulk unsorted PBMC profiling prevented conclusive comparison of naive and antigen-experienced compartments.

CDR1 and CDR2 were assigned from the germline V gene as LGHNA and YSLEER. V is pruned by 0 bases and J by 7 bases, leaving 6 bases of the junction without a gene match. The CDR3 spans 16 residues, from the cysteine through the phenylalanine. The DNA shown is the 48-base CDR3, in frame from base 1. Donors were under 40 systemically healthy Caucasian individuals from Russia aged roughly 6 to 100 years. Each donor gave approximately 9.3 milliliters of peripheral blood, collected into EDTA-treated Vacutainer tubes. PBMCs were isolated by Ficoll-Paque density-gradient centrifugation, with at least 7 million obtained per sample. Trizol reagent was used to extract total RNA from PBMCs, with at least 6 micrograms per sample. Naive CD45RAhigh/CD27high T cell percentages were measured by flow cytometry on a PBMC aliquot from every donor. Library prep was done by 5' RACE. Sequenced on an Illumina HiSeq 2500. A second roughly 6 to 12 cycle PCR used a sample-barcoded 5' primer and a J-beta primer mix. Each TCR beta cDNA molecule received a unique molecular identifier from a template-switch 5' adaptor carrying 12 random nucleotides. Each sample yielded at least 2.5 million CDR3-containing paired-end reads. First-strand cDNA synthesis was performed from all RNA using the Mint cDNA synthesis kit, with priming by a TRBC-specific oligonucleotide. All cDNA was treated with uracil-DNA glycosylase and then went through a first 18-cycle PCR with the universal primers M1SS and BC2_uni_R. Processing in the source paper ran as follows. For normalization, 1 million high-quality reads, each with a distinct molecular identifier, were randomly selected from each sample. Instead of being binned into consensus sequences, reads with shared molecular identifiers were discarded. MiTCR, set to a Q25 quality threshold and the strictest error-elimination algorithm, was used for CDR3 identification, clonotype clustering and error correction. Lower-bound total TCR beta diversity was estimated with a nonparametric unseen species model using Euler transformation. Using fastp trimming at Q25 and MiXCR clonotype assembly, TCRdb reanalyzed the public sequencing data and kept in-frame beta chains. A single entry per CDR3 protein holds the most common genes and DNA from its merged rows. In this record, the V and J calls reflect TCRdb's handling and not the investigators' own analysis. This sample lists hundreds of thousands of distinct CDR3 sequences; 35% to 40% were detected once. Under 15% of the sample is in the top ten clones.

This clonotype has a handful of counts. Its antigen is currently not known. No much larger clone is present one base from it, and per-base qualities are unavailable. This TCR was sampled from a man aged 18 to 29 in good health. The V gene is TRBV4-3 and the J gene is TRBJ2-2; 9 of the junction bases match TRBD1. Sequencing used blood. The DNA sequence follows: TGCGCCAGCAGCCAAGACTTGGACAGGGGTGTCGGGGAGCTGTTTTTT. It codes for CASSQDLDRGVGELFF.